This is a list of T cell receptor beta chains from one sample in a study of tumor and adjacent non-tumor tissue in lung cancer. Via MiXCR, TCRdb re-called the multiplex PCR reads, giving one row per CDR3 protein. The sample has some 80,000 distinct CDR3 sequences; approximately 82% are singletons. Sequencing input: distant non-tumor lung tissue. The receptors come from a man aged 65 to 79 with non-small cell lung cancer. The CDR3 runs from the conserved cysteine through the conserved F or W. The D gene is left open where the match is weak. Only part of the rows carry a size: once, few, many, or a class if the clone is expanded.

v_call,j_call,clone_size,d_call,cdr3_nt,cdr3_aa
TRBV6-2/TRBV6-3,TRBJ2-1,NA,TRBD2,TGTGCCAGCAGTTATGGGACTAGCGTGAGTGGACGTGGGTACAATGATCAGTTCTTC,CASSYGTSVSGRGYNDQFF
TRBV6-2/TRBV6-3,TRBJ2-2,NA,NA,TGTACCAGCATTACCAAGACCGGGGAGCTGTTTTTT,CTSITKTGELFF
TRBV11-3,TRBJ2-7,NA,NA,TGTGCCAGCAGCCAAGGGTCTAGTGAAATATCCGAGCAGTACTTC,CASSQGSSEISEQYF
TRBV16,TRBJ1-5,once,NA,TGTGCCAGCAGCCATCTGGACAGCGTCAATCAGCCCCAGCATTTT,CASSHLDSVNQPQHF
TRBV13,TRBJ2-5,NA,NA,TGTGCCAGCAGCTTCATAGCGGAGACCCAGTACTTC,CASSFIAETQYF
TRBV7-8,TRBJ2-7,NA,NA,TGTGCCAGCAGCTTAAGTAGGAGATCCTACGAGCAGTACTTC,CASSLSRRSYEQYF
TRBV28,TRBJ1-2,NA,TRBD1,TGTGCCAGCAACCCGGGACAGGGCGAAGGCTACACCTTC,CASNPGQGEGYTF
TRBV6-5,TRBJ2-3,NA,TRBD2,TGTGCCAGCAGTTACTCTCCCGGGAGGGCCGCAGATACGCAGTATTTT,CASSYSPGRAADTQYF
TRBV11-2,TRBJ1-3,medium-sized,NA,TGTGCCAGCAGCTTAGTGGGACCCGGGGACACCATATATTTT,CASSLVGPGDTIYF
TRBV7-9,TRBJ1-6,NA,TRBD1,TGCGCAAGCAGCAACAGGGGTTCACCCCTCGACTTT,CASSNRGSPLDF
TRBV10-3,TRBJ1-4,NA,NA,TGTGTCATCAGTGAGGGCGAAAAACTGTTTTTT,CVISEGEKLFF
TRBV29-1,TRBJ2-7,NA,NA,NA,CSVADGSYEQYF
TRBV29-1,TRBJ2-7,NA,NA,TGCAGCGCCGGGAGCTACTATCAGTACTTC,CSAGSYYQYF
TRBV20-1,TRBJ2-2,NA,NA,TGCAGTGCTAGACTGACGGGTTCGGAAATCGGGGAGCTGTTTTTT,CSARLTGSEIGELFF
TRBV20-1,TRBJ2-7,NA,NA,TGCAGTGTTAGAGAAGTACTAGGGGGGACCTACGAACAGTACTTC,CSVREVLGGTYEQYF
TRBV6-5,TRBJ1-5,NA,NA,TGTGCCAGGAGTGACAGATTCAGCAATCAGCCCCAGCATTTT,CARSDRFSNQPQHF